Shown below are 7 T cell receptor beta chains from a single sample sequenced in a study of T cell repertoires in cytomegalovirus infection. TCRdb passed the reads through MiXCR, listing each CDR3 protein once. The sample includes 900,000 to 950,000 distinct CDR3 sequences, 30% to 40% of them seen just once. For these receptors, no antigen is known. Sequenced material: cultured CD8+ T cells from PBMCs, taken from culture after CMV antigen stimulation. The origin of the receptors is a human donor in good health (CMV status not recorded). Some clones in this sample may be carry-over from other donors' samples.

The J gene is TRBJ2-7, the V gene TRBV6-5, with 8 positions matching TRBD1. V trimming: 0 bases; J trimming: 3 bases; junction bases outside the gene matches: 4. Germline V gives CDR1 MNHEY, CDR2 SVGAGI. The CDR3 runs to 15 residues. This chain's CDR3 is CASSYSSGGVYEQYF. The CDR3 nucleotides are TGTGCCAGCAGTTACTCCTCAGGGGGCGTCTACGAGCAGTACTTC.

V is TRBV5-6 and J is TRBJ1-2; D not certain. The CDR3 sequence is 18 residues long. The germline V and J ends were trimmed by 4 bases and 7 bases, with 29 bases remaining between them. The germline gives CDR1 SGHDT, CDR2 YYEEEE. The CDR3 region has the DNA TGTGCCAGCAGCCCGCGGACGAGGAGGGAGTCTTCGTTGTTTGGCTACACCTTC. Its translation: CASSPRTRRESSLFGYTF.

This clonotype was counted at least ten times. The J gene is TRBJ2-1, the V gene TRBV7-9; 9 positions match TRBD2. The CDR3 is 16 amino acids. Losses at the gene ends were 5 bases for V and 3 bases for J; bases not matched to a gene: 8. Germline V lookup: CDR1 SEHNR, CDR2 FQNEAQ (reference sequence). CDR3 in amino acids: CASSPQSGGSYNEQFF. The CDR3 region has the DNA TGTGCCAGCAGCCCGCAGAGCGGGGGGAGCTACAATGAGCAGTTCTTC.

This clonotype was observed at least ten times. This rearrangement joins TRBV7-2 to TRBJ2-1, with TRBD1 as a possible D gene (6 bases). The CDR3 loop spans 18 amino acids. Germline CDR1 and CDR2: SGHTA and FQGNSA. V was clipped by 4 bases and J by 8 bases, with 27 bases between them. CDR3 residues: CASSSPQQGIGIYDEQFF. CDR3 in DNA: TGTGCCAGCAGCTCCCCCCAACAGGGAATAGGGATTTATGATGAGCAGTTCTTC. The full variable domain, in which reference TRBV7-2 and TRBJ2-1 provide the parts outside the CDR3, is GAGVSQSPSNKVTEKGKDVELRCDPISGHTALYWYRQSLGQGLEFLIYFQGNSAPDKSGLPSDRFSAERTGGSVSTLTIQRTQQEDSAVYLCASSSPQQGIGIYDEQFFGPGTRLTVL.

This clonotype was seen a single time. The chain is built from TRBV10-3 and TRBJ1-3; tentatively, D is TRBD1 (6 bases). The CDR3 consists of 12 residues. Trimming left V 6 bases short and J 5 bases short, with 8 bases between. Germline lookup yields CDR1 ENHRY and CDR2 SYGVKD. This CDR3 is CAIRDSRNTIYF. As DNA, the CDR3 is TGTGCCATCAGGGACAGTAGAAACACCATATATTTT.

J is TRBJ2-7 and V is TRBV19; tentatively, D is TRBD2 (5 bases). Germline-derived CDR1 and CDR2 are LNHDA and SQIVND (reference sequence). The CDR3 runs 14 residues. Trimming took 5 bases from V and 5 from J, leaving 16 bases between them. CDR3 amino acids: CASSVDSEGHEQYF. CDR3 in DNA: TGTGCCAGTAGTGTTGACTCTGAGGGCCACGAGCAGTACTTC.

The V call is TRBV12-5, the J call TRBJ1-1; D uncertain. Trimming removed 2 bases at V and 1 base at J, with 2 bases between. The V gene's germline CDR1 is LGHNT and CDR2 FRNRAP. The CDR3 has 12 residues. The CDR3 DNA sequence: TGTGCTAGTGGTTTGACGAACACTGAAGCTTTCTTT. Its protein is CASGLTNTEAFF.